This entry lists 26 T cell receptor beta chains sequenced from one sample in a study of shared clonotypes between healthy human individuals (dated by TCRdb to 2018 to 2021). Library method: the immunoSEQ multiplex PCR assay. TCRdb took this table from immuneACCESS and kept in-frame rearrangements with V and J called. Such tables lack part of the clones; where checked against another copy, unresolved V genes explain under half of the gap, and the rest is unexplained. The sample table lists more than 2 million clones, about 95% of them with a count of one. The ten most abundant clones make up roughly 1.1% of the sample. CD8 naive samples were obtained by positive selection for CCR7 among CD45RO-negative cells, yielding a CD45RA+CCR7+ population from which TemRA cells were excluded. The sequenced sample was naive CD8+ T cells sorted from blood. The sample's cell subset or site label, decoded: CD45RA+CCR7+. The receptors were sampled from a man between 18 and 35 years old in good health.

This rearrangement joins TRBV7-9 to TRBJ2-3, with 10 positions matching TRBD1. Trimming removed 3 bases from V and 4 bases from J; junction bases left unmatched: 10. The germline CDR1 and CDR2 sequences are SEHNR and FQNEAQ (reference sequence). CDR3 length: 17 residues. Here the CDR3 reads CASSFIQGQGLADTQYF. CDR3 in DNA: TGTGCCAGCAGCTTTATTCAGGGACAGGGGCTGGCAGATACGCAGTATTTT.

This chain uses TRBV30 with TRBJ1-4, with D unclear. This CDR3 comprises 11 residues. Germline-derived CDR1 and CDR2 are GTSNPN and SVGIG (reference sequence). CDR3 sequence reads: CGLTTNEKLFF. CDR3 sequence (DNA): TGTGGACTGACAACTAATGAAAAACTGTTTTTT.

V is TRBV29-1 and J is TRBJ2-7; D unresolved. V was trimmed by 7 bases and J by 3 bases, leaving 16 bases between them. The CDR3 consists of 13 residues. Germline V gene data show CDR1 as SQVTM and CDR2 as ANQGSEA. The CDR3, as DNA: TGCAGCGGTCGTCCTCCGGGCAGCTACGAGCAGTACTTC. It translates to CSGRPPGSYEQYF.

The V and J genes are TRBV5-1 and TRBJ2-7; 12 bases are a match to TRBD1. CDR1 and CDR2 from the germline V gene are SGHRS and YFSETQ. The CDR3 is 18 amino acids. V dropped 5 bases and J dropped 0; count of bases not matched to a gene: 12. CDR3 bases: TGCGCCAGCAGTTGGGGGACAGGGGGCCCCTTGAGCTCCTACGAGCAGTACTTC. Amino acids: CASSWGTGGPLSSYEQYF.

The chain joins TRBV27 to TRBJ1-5; unclear D gene. V gave up 4 bases and J gave up 0 bases, with 7 bases separating them. The CDR3 length is 14 residues. CDR1 is MNHEY and CDR2 is SMNVEV in the germline V gene (reference sequence). CDR3 residues: CASSSHHSNQPQHF. In DNA, the CDR3 is TGTGCCAGCAGTTCCCACCATAGCAATCAGCCCCAGCATTTT.

The chain has TRBV5-4 and TRBJ2-1; TRBD1 matches at 7 bases. V was clipped by 5 bases and J by 4 bases; unmatched bases: 12. The CDR3 is made up of 16 amino acids. Germline V gene data show CDR1 as SGHNT and CDR2 as YYREEE (reference sequence). The CDR3 reads CASSHSPGQSYNEQFF. In DNA form, the CDR3 reads TGTGCCAGCAGTCATTCTCCGGGACAGAGTTACAATGAGCAGTTCTTC.

Remarks on this clone: Other DNA sequences within the sample encode an identical CDR3. This chain uses TRBV19 with TRBJ2-7, with unresolved D. The germline V gene has CDR1 LNHDA and CDR2 SQIVND (reference sequence). The CDR3 runs to 14 residues. V was pared by 1 base and J by 0 bases, with 7 bases between. The CDR3 is CASSIAGSSYEQYF. Here the CDR3 DNA reads TGTGCCAGTAGTATAGCGGGTAGCTCCTACGAGCAGTACTTC.

V gene TRBV11-3 combines with J gene TRBJ2-1, with a weak D call TRBD1 (5 bases). This CDR3 comprises 16 residues. From germline, CDR1 is SGHNT and CDR2 YENEEA. Between the trimmed V and J ends, which lost 0 bases and 5 bases, there was a span of 14 bases. In DNA, the CDR3 is TGTGCCAGCAGCTTAGAGCAGGGAAGCAAGGACAATGAGCAGTTCTTC. It yields the protein CASSLEQGSKDNEQFF. Supplemented by reference TRBV11-3 and TRBJ2-1, the full variable domain reads EAGVVQSPRYKIIEKKQPVAFWCNPISGHNTLYWYLQNLGQGPELLIRYENEEAVDDSQLPKDRFSAERLKGVDSTLKIQPAELGDSAVYLCASSLEQGSKDNEQFFGPGTRLTVL.

CDR3 DNA sequence: TGTGCCACCCACAGCTCCTACAATGAGCAGTTCTTC. Translated: CATHSSYNEQFF. V is TRBV10-3 and J is TRBJ2-1, with unresolved D. Trimming removed 10 bases from V and 0 bases from J, with 7 bases in between. The V gene's germline CDR1 is ENHRY and CDR2 SYGVKD. The CDR3 is made up of 12 amino acids.

The V and J genes are TRBV29-1 and TRBJ2-1; 7 nucleotides agree with TRBD2. The germline gives CDR1 SQVTM, CDR2 ANQGSEA. The CDR3 contains 9 residues. The V segment lost 8 bases and the J segment 10 bases; nucleotides outside the gene matches: 2. CDR3 nucleotides: TGCAGCACCGGGGGGGAGCAGTTCTTC. Amino acids: CSTGGEQFF.

V gene TRBV30 combines with J gene TRBJ2-5; 7 bases align to TRBD2. Trimming at V came to 0 bases and at J to 1 base, leaving 8 bases not matched to a gene. The CDR3 contains 16 residues. Germline-derived CDR1 and CDR2 are GTSNPN and SVGIG (reference sequence). Here the CDR3 DNA reads TGTGCCTGGAGTGTACTCTTTTGGGAGGGCCAAGAGACCCAGTACTTC. As protein: CAWSVLFWEGQETQYF.

The chain uses TRBV7-9 and TRBJ1-1; no firm D call. Trimming took 0 bases from V and 0 from J, leaving 17 bases between them. CDR1 is SEHNR, CDR2 FQNEAQ, per germline (reference sequence). The CDR3 consists of 18 residues. The CDR3, as DNA: TGTGCCAGCAGCTTAGCGGTCTCCTCCACTATAATGAACACTGAAGCTTTCTTT. It translates to CASSLAVSSTIMNTEAFF.

Turning to this clone: Different DNA sequences within this sample yield the same CDR3. This chain joins TRBV7-9 and TRBJ2-3; tentatively, D is TRBD2 (6 bases). V lost 5 bases to trimming and J lost 0 bases, with 12 bases between them. Germline V gene sequence: CDR1 SEHNR, CDR2 FQNEAQ (reference sequence). The CDR3 sequence is 15 residues long. The CDR3 nucleotides are TGTGCCAGCAGCCCAAGGGGAGGAAGCACAGATACGCAGTATTTT. Amino acids: CASSPRGGSTDTQYF.

This rearrangement joins TRBV7-9 to TRBJ1-2, with D possibly matching TRBD1 (5 bases). Trimming pared 5 bases from V and 6 bases from J, leaving 16 bases between. The CDR3 has 14 residues. Germline V gives CDR1 SEHNR, CDR2 FQNEAQ (reference sequence). In nucleotides, the CDR3 is TGTGCCAGCAGCAGAGAGGAGGGACCAGATGGCTACACCTTC. Its translation: CASSREEGPDGYTF.

The chain uses TRBV28 and TRBJ1-1; D unclear. Trimming removed 7 bases from V and 1 base from J, with 7 bases in between. The CDR3 has 12 residues. Germline CDR1 reads MDHEN; CDR2 reads SYDVKM. The CDR3 spells CASTHANTEAFF. The CDR3 nucleotides are TGTGCCAGCACCCACGCGAACACTGAAGCTTTCTTT.

Concerning this clone itself: Germline is not matched at one junction end, which may reflect a read error. The V call is TRBV19, the J call TRBJ1-1, with D uncertain. Germline values: CDR1 LNHDA, CDR2 SQIVND (reference sequence). The CDR3 sequence is 14 residues long. CDR3 residues: CASSLEGGRSEAFF. CDR3 DNA sequence: TGTGCCAGTAGTCTAGAGGGAGGGCGGTCTGAAGCTTTCTTT.

J is TRBJ2-3 and V is TRBV5-6; 11 positions agree with TRBD2. V trimming: 4 bases; J trimming: 1 base; junction bases outside the gene matches: 5. The CDR3 is 16 residues long. Germline CDR1 is SGHDT and CDR2 is YYEEEE. The CDR3 DNA reads as TGTGCCAGCAGCCCGGTGACTAGCGGGGGCACAGATACGCAGTATTTT. Translating gives CASSPVTSGGTDTQYF.

This sequence joins TRBV5-4 and TRBJ2-7; 7 bases line up with TRBD1. The CDR3 covers 14 residues. Germline lookup yields CDR1 SGHNT and CDR2 YYREEE (reference sequence). The V gene end was trimmed by 3 bases and the J gene end by 2 bases; junction bases not matched to a gene: 5. The CDR3 reads CASSSVDRAYEQYF. The CDR3, as DNA: TGTGCCAGCAGCTCGGTCGACAGGGCCTACGAGCAGTACTTC.

The chain employs TRBV9 and TRBJ1-2; D uncertain. Germline CDR1 reads SGDLS; CDR2 reads YYNGEE. The CDR3 is made up of 13 amino acids. Deletions cut 0 bases from V and 3 bases from J, with 6 bases between. CDR3 sequence (DNA): TGTGCCAGCAGCGTAGGGAATCACTATGGCTACACCTTC. Translating gives CASSVGNHYGYTF.

This sequence joins TRBV30 and TRBJ2-7; D possibly corresponds to TRBD1 (5 bases). Germline V gives CDR1 GTSNPN, CDR2 SVGIG (reference sequence). The length of the CDR3 is 14 residues. V lost 4 bases, J lost 2 bases, and 15 bases lay in between. The CDR3 DNA is TGTGCCTGGACGATGGGGCAGGGCGCCTACGAGCAGTACTTC. This translates into CAWTMGQGAYEQYF.

This clone has just one count. The chain combines TRBV2 with TRBJ1-1; D is unclear. CDR3 length: 15 amino acids. V was clipped by 3 bases and J by 2 bases, with 13 bases between them. CDR1 and CDR2 (germline): SNHLY, FYNNEI. The CDR3 reads CASSDPPSLNTEAFF. The DNA for the CDR3 is TGTGCCAGCAGTGACCCGCCCAGCCTTAACACTGAAGCTTTCTTT.

This chain joins TRBV6-5 and TRBJ1-1, with 8 bases identical to TRBD1. Germline values: CDR1 MNHEY, CDR2 SVGAGI. This CDR3 has 16 residues. V dropped 4 bases and J dropped 1; count of bases not matched to a gene: 8. The CDR3 DNA follows: TGTGCCAGCAGTTCTTCCTGGACAGGGAAGAACACTGAAGCTTTCTTT. Its protein is CASSSSWTGKNTEAFF.

For the CDR3, the DNA is TGTGCCAGCAGCGGCACATTGAGCGGGCAGTACTTC. The encoded protein is CASSGTLSGQYF. The chain has TRBV5-6 and TRBJ2-7, with D maybe TRBD2 (5 bases). Germline V gene sequence: CDR1 SGHDT, CDR2 YYEEEE. The ends were cut back, 4 bases at V and 9 bases at J, with 14 bases in the middle. This CDR3 has 12 residues.

This chain joins TRBV28 and TRBJ2-1; either TRBD1 or TRBD2 may fit D (7 bases each). Germline loops: CDR1 MDHEN, CDR2 SYDVKM. V was shortened by 5 bases and J by 8 bases, with 13 bases between the two germline ends. The CDR3 contains 13 residues. CDR3 sequence (DNA): TGTGCCAGCAGTGCAGGGGGGGCCGATGAGCAGTTCTTC. Protein product: CASSAGGADEQFF.

The chain carries TRBV19 and TRBJ2-7; perhaps D is TRBD1 or TRBD2 (7 bases each). This CDR3 comprises 16 residues. V dropped 7 bases and J dropped 5 bases, with 24 bases sitting between them. CDR1 LNHDA and CDR2 SQIVND come from the germline V gene (reference sequence). CDR3 in amino acids: CASTPMGGGHGDEQYF. The CDR3 nucleotides read TGTGCCAGTACCCCCATGGGAGGGGGCCATGGCGACGAGCAGTACTTC.

Of note for this clone: This sample includes further DNA sequences coding for the same CDR3. The rearrangement joins TRBV5-4 to TRBJ1-1; no firm D call. Germline V gives CDR1 SGHNT, CDR2 YYREEE (reference sequence). V was pared by 2 bases and J by 4 bases, with 6 bases between. The CDR3 is 12 residues long. DNA of the CDR3: TGTGCCAGCAGCTTTGGAGGCACTGAAGCTTTCTTT. Its translation is CASSFGGTEAFF.